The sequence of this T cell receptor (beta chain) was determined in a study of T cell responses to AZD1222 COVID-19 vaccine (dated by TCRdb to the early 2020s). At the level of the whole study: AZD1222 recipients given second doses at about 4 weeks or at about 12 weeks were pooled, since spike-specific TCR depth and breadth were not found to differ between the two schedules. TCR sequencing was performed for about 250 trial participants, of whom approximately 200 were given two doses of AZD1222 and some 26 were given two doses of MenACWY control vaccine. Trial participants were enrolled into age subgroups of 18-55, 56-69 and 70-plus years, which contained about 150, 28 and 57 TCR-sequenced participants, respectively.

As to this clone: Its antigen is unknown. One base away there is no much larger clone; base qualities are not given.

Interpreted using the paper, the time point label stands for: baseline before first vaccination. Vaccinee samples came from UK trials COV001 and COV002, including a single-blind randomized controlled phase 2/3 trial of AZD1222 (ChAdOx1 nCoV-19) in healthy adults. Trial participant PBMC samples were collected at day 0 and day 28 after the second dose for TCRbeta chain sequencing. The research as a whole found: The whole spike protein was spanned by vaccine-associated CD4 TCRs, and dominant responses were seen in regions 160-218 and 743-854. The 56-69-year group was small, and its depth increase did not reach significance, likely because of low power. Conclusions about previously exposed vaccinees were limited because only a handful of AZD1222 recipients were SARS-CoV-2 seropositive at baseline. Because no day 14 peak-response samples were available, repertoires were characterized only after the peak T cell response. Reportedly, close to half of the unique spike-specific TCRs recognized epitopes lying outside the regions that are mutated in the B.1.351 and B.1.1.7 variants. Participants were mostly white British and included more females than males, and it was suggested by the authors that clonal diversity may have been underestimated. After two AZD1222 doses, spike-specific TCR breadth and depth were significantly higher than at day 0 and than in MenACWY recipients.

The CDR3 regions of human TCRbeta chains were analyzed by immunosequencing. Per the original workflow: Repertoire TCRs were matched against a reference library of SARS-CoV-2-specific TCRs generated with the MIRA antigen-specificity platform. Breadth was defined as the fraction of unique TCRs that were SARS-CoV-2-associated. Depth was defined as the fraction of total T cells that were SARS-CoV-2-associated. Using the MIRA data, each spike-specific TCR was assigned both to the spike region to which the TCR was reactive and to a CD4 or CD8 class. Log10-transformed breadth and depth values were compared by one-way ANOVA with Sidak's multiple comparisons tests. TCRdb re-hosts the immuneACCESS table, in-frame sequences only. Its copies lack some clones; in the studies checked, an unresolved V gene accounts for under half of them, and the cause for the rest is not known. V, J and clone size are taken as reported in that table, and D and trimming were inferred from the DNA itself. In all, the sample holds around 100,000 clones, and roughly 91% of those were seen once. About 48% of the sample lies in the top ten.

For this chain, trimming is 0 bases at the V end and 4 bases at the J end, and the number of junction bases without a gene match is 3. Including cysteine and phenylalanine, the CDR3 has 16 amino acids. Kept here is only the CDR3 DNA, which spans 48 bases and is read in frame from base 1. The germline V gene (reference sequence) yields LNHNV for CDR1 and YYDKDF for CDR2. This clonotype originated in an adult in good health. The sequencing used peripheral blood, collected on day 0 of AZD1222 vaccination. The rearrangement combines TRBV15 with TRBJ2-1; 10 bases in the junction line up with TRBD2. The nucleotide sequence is TGTGCCACCAGCAGAGAGGCAGCGGGAGGGTACAATGAGCAGTTCTTC. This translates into CATSREAAGGYNEQFF.